The source of this TCR beta chain is a study of shared clonotypes between healthy human individuals. Study observations and caveats: Rarefaction demonstrated incomplete sorted-subset sequencing despite large depth. Non-shared clonotypes had lower generation probabilities than those shared by all four donors.

CDR1 SNHLY and CDR2 FYNNEI come from the germline V gene. This CDR3 is 13 amino acids long. Trimming pared 2 bases from V and 7 bases from J, leaving 9 bases between. The study ran the assay at deep level. Profiling relied on immunoSEQ multiplex PCR, and the TCRdb table lists in-frame clones only, not all of them. This sample yields 85,000 to 100,000 clones, of which 60% to 75% are seen a single time; approximately 46% belongs to the top ten. Both CD45RO+ cells and CCR7-negative CD45RA+ TemRA cells were combined to make up CD8 memory. To note about this clone: Its antigen is not identified. Distinct nucleotide sequences in the sample also encode this CDR3.

This TCR came from a man under 40 in good health. The chain couples TRBV2 to TRBJ2-1; D is possibly TRBD1 or TRBD2 (5 bases each). The sample was memory CD8+ T cells sorted from blood. The subset denotes: CD45RO+ cells pooled with CCR7-negative TemRA cells. For the CDR3, the DNA is TGTGCCAGCAGTGAACTAGCAGGGAATGAGCAGTTCTTC. Translating gives CASSELAGNEQFF.